This entry is about one T cell receptor (beta chain). Its antigen remains unidentified. Germline V lookup: CDR1 MNHEY, CDR2 SVGAGI. The CDR3 is 12 amino acids. Trimming shortened V by 9 bases and J by 3 bases, and 9 bases separated the two germline ends. Profiling relied on immunoSEQ multiplex PCR, and the TCRdb table lists in-frame clones only, not all of them. The repertoire holds 80,000 to 100,000 clones, with about 83% as singletons. This sample was taken from a study of T cell responses to AZD1222 COVID-19 vaccine. Study-wide results and limits: As reported, nearly half of all spike-specific TCRs target variant regions that are unmutated. Increased Spike-specific TCR breadth and depth were observed after two AZD1222 doses. Clonal diversity may have been underestimated in mostly white British donors.

This TCR derives from an adult who received the AZD1222 COVID-19 vaccine. This specimen was peripheral blood, taken 28 days after the second AZD1222 dose. V and J are TRBV6-5 and TRBJ1-3; no firm D call. CDR3 nucleotide sequence: TGTGCCAGTGGGAGGGATGGAAACACCATATATTTT. It translates to CASGRDGNTIYF.